The 8 T cell receptor beta chains in this list originate from one sample, sequenced in a study of blood T cells in healthy people across ages. Alongside a J-beta primer mix, a sample-barcoded 5' primer served in a second PCR lasting about 7 to 12 cycles. TCRdb redid the calling of the 5' RACE reads with MiXCR, one entry per CDR3 protein. The sample has around 780,000 distinct CDR3 sequences; about 26% are singletons. The same specimen was also included in a second study, on T cells of mothers and their children.

Sequencing used blood. Source of these receptors: a boy between 10 and 17 years old in good health.

The V gene is TRBV13, the J gene TRBJ2-4; D gene uncertain. CDR1 is PRHDT, CDR2 FYEKMQ, per germline (reference sequence). The length of the CDR3 is 14 residues. V lost 4 bases and J 9 bases, leaving 16 bases between the germline ends. This CDR3 is CASSSGRPQRIQYF. In DNA, the CDR3 is TGTGCCAGCAGCTCCGGGCGGCCCCAACGCATTCAGTACTTC.

The V gene is TRBV11-2, the J gene TRBJ2-5; TRBD2 might be the D (6 bases). This CDR3 has 14 residues. The V gene's germline CDR1 is SGHAT and CDR2 FQNNGV. Trimming removed 1 base at V and 5 bases at J, with 11 bases between. CDR3 nucleotide sequence: TGTGCCAGCAGCTTAGTTTTCGCGGGGGAGACCCAGTACTTC. Its translation is CASSLVFAGETQYF. The entire variable domain, with the rest obtained from reference TRBV11-2 and TRBJ2-5, is as follows: EAGVAQSPRYKIIEKRQSVAFWCNPISGHATLYWYQQILGQGPKLLIQFQNNGVVDDSQLPKDRFSAERLKGVDSTLKIQPAKLEDSAVYLCASSLVFAGETQYFGPGTRLLVL.

This clonotype appeared a few times. The chain recombines TRBV4-2 with TRBJ2-4, with D unresolved. In germline, CDR1 is LGHNA, CDR2 YNFKEQ. Trimming cost V 0 bases and J 6 bases, with 12 bases left between them. The CDR3 extends over 15 amino acids. In DNA form, the CDR3 reads TGTGCCAGCAGCCAAGACTGGAGAGGTGGAAACATTCAGTACTTC. Its protein product is CASSQDWRGGNIQYF.

This clonotype appeared a single time. One end of the junction does not line up with germline, which may come from a read error. The rearrangement uses TRBV11-2 and TRBJ2-5; 9 bases match TRBD2. CDR3 length: 16 amino acids. Per germline, CDR1 SGHAT and CDR2 FQNNGV. The CDR3 loop is CASSQKPGLAKETQYF. The DNA for the CDR3 is TGTGCCAGCAGCCAAAAACCGGGACTAGCAAAAGAAACCCAGTACTTC.

The CDR3 sequence is CSVGTGYSYEQYF. CDR3 DNA: TGCAGCGTTGGAACAGGGTACTCCTACGAGCAGTACTTC. The chain is built from TRBV29-1 and TRBJ2-7; tentatively, D is TRBD1 (6 bases). The CDR3 spans 13 residues. Per germline, CDR1 SQVTM and CDR2 ANQGSEA. The V end was cut by 4 bases, the J end by 0 bases, with 10 bases between.

The chain joins TRBV3-1 to TRBJ2-5; D gene ambiguous. V shed 4 bases and J shed 1 base, with 13 bases lying between them. Germline V gives CDR1 LGHDT, CDR2 YNNKEL (reference sequence). The CDR3 spans 15 residues. The CDR3: CASSPRWRGQETQYF. In DNA form, the CDR3 reads TGTGCCAGCAGCCCCCGCTGGCGAGGCCAAGAGACCCAGTACTTC.

This clonotype turned up a few times. The V and J genes are TRBV11-2 and TRBJ2-2; D is uncertain. The CDR3 runs to 15 residues. V shed 3 bases and J shed 8 bases, with 16 bases lying between them. CDR1 is SGHAT and CDR2 is FQNNGV in the germline V gene. CDR3 in DNA: TGTGCCAGCAGCTTCGAACCGGGCCCTCCGGGGGAGCTGTTTTTT. Translating gives CASSFEPGPPGELFF.

This clonotype was observed a single time. One end of the junction fails to match germline, which may point to a read error. The rearrangement joins TRBV12-3 or TRBV12-4 to TRBJ2-3, with 14 bases identical to TRBD2. The CDR3 runs to 16 residues. The CDR3 coding sequence is TGTGCCAGCAGTCGGACTAGCGGGGGGAACGCAGATGCGCAGTATTTT. This translates into CASSRTSGGNADAQYF.